In its sample, the clone carrying this T cell receptor beta chain was seen once. The CDR3 sequence is 17 residues long. The junction had 12 bases not matched to a gene; V was cut back by 1 base and J by 2 bases. Germline loops: CDR1 SQVTM, CDR2 ANQGSEA. The data originate from a study of technical replicates of blood from a few donors. Libraries were prepared by immunoSEQ multiplex PCR; TCRdb keeps only in-frame clonotypes and omits some of them. The profile shows more than 60,000 clones, 95% of them singletons. This sequence joins TRBV29-1 and TRBJ1-1; 8 positions agree with TRBD1. Sample: T cells isolated from PBMCs. This clonotype was sampled from a human donor in good health. CDR3 sequence reads: CSVEVVVTGQGNTEAFF. In DNA form, the CDR3 reads TGCAGCGTTGAAGTGGTAGTCACCGGACAGGGTAACACTGAAGCTTTCTTT.